This TCR beta chain was recovered during a study of T cells in Graves' hyperthyroidism and ophthalmopathy. Points from the study as a whole: A model built on 13 V-J features separated ophthalmopathy from stable hyperthyroidism.

In regard to this clonotype: As yet, its antigen is unknown.

Diagnoses were established using clinical symptoms, serum thyroxine and TRAb, thyroid ultrasound and orbital computed tomography. The V and J ends lost 4 bases and 4 bases respectively, with 13 bases between them. CDR1 and CDR2 from the germline V gene are SGHRS and YFSETQ. The CDR3 has 14 residues. Authors of the study amplified TCR beta CDR3 regions from RNA transcripts. An initial round of RT-PCR targeting the TCR CDR3 relied on the HTBI primer set. MiXCR, applied by TCRdb to the multiplex PCR reads, yields one record per CDR3 protein. The sample gives more than 500,000 distinct CDR3 sequences, under 20% of which show up once; 3% to 4.5% is in the top ten.

The J gene is TRBJ2-3, the V gene TRBV5-1; D perhaps matches TRBD2 (6 bases). Sequenced sample: blood. The TCR comes from a woman in her 30s with Graves' hyperthyroidism. CDR3 region: CASSPGLEADTQYF. CDR3 bases: TGCGCCAGCAGCCCGGGACTGGAGGCAGATACGCAGTATTTT.